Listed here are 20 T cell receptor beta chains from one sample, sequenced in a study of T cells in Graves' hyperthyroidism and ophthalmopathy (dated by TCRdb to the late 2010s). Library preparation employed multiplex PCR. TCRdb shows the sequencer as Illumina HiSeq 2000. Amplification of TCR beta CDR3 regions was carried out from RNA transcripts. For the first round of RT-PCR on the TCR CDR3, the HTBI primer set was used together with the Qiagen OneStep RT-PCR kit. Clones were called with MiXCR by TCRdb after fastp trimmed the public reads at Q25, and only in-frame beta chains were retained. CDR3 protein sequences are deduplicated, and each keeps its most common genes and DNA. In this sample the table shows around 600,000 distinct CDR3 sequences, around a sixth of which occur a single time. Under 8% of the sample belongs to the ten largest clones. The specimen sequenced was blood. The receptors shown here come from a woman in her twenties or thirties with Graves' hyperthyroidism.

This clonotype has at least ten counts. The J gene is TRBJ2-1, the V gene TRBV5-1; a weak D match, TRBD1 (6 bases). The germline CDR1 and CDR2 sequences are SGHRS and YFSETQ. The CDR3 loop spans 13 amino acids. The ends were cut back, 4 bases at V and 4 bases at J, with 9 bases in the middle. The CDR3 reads CASSVTGYNEQFF. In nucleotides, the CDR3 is TGCGCCAGCAGCGTGACAGGATACAATGAGCAGTTCTTC.

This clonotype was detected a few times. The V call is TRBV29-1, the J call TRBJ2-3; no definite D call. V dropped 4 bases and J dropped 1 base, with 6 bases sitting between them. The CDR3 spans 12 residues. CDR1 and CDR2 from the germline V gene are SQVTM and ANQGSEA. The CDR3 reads CSVVIGTDTQYF. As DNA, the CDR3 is TGCAGCGTTGTCATCGGCACAGATACGCAGTATTTT.

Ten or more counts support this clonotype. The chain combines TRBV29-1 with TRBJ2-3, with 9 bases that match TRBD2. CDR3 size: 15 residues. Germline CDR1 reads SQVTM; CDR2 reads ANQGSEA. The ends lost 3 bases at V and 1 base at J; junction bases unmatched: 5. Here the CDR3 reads CSVDPSGDRTDTQYF. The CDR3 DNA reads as TGCAGCGTTGATCCTAGCGGGGACCGCACAGATACGCAGTATTTT.

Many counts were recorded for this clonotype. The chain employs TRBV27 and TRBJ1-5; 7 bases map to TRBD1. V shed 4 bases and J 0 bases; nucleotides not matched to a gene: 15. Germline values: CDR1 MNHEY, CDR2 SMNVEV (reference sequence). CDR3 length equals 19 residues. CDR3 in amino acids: CASSWARGEVSYSNQPQHF. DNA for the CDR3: TGTGCCAGCAGTTGGGCCAGGGGGGAGGTCTCCTATAGCAATCAGCCCCAGCATTTT.

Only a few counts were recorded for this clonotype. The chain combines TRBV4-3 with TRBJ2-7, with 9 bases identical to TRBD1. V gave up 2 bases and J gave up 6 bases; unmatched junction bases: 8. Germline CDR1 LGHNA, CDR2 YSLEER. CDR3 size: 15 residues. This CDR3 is CASSQLGQGFGEQYF. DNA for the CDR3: TGCGCCAGCAGCCAATTGGGACAGGGTTTTGGCGAGCAGTACTTC.

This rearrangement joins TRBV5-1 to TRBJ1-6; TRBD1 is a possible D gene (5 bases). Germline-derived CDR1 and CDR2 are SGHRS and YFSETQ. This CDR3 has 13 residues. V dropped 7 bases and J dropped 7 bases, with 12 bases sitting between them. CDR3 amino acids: CASQDSLNSPLHF. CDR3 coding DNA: TGCGCCAGCCAAGACAGCCTAAATTCACCCCTCCACTTT.

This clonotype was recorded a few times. The DNA of the CDR3 is TGTGCCTGGAGTGTCTCAGGGGGCGCCCAAAATGAGCAGTTCTTC. Translation gives CAWSVSGGAQNEQFF. The chain couples TRBV30 to TRBJ2-1, with TRBD1 identical over 8 bases. With V trimmed by 0 bases and J by 7 bases, 8 bases remained unmatched. There are 15 residues in the CDR3. Germline-derived CDR1 and CDR2 are GTSNPN and SVGIG (reference sequence).

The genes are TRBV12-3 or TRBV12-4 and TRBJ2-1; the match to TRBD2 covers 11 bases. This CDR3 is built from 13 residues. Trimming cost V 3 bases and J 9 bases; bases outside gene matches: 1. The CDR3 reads CASSFTSGSEQFF. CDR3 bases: TGTGCCAGCAGTTTTACTAGCGGGAGTGAGCAGTTCTTC.

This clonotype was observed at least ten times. Here the CDR3 reads CASTSQQGKLFF. CDR3 bases: TGTGCCAGCACCTCTCAACAGGGTAAACTGTTTTTT. The chain has TRBV7-2 and TRBJ1-4; D perhaps matches TRBD1 (6 bases). Germline-derived CDR1 and CDR2 are SGHTA and FQGNSA. This CDR3 is built from 12 residues. The V and J ends lost 7 bases and 11 bases respectively, with 14 bases between them. The variable domain in full, with the rest retrieved from reference TRBV7-2 and TRBJ1-4, is GAGVSQSPSNKVTEKGKDVELRCDPISGHTALYWYRQSLGQGLEFLIYFQGNSAPDKSGLPSDRFSAERTGGSVSTLTIQRTQQEDSAVYLCASTSQQGKLFFGSGTQLSVL.

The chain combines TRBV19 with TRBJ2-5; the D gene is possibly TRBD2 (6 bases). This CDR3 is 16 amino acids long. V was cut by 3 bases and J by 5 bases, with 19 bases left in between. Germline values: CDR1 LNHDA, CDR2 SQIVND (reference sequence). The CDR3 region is CASSIGGVADIETQYF. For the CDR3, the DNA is TGTGCCAGTAGTATCGGGGGTGTCGCTGATATTGAGACCCAGTACTTC.

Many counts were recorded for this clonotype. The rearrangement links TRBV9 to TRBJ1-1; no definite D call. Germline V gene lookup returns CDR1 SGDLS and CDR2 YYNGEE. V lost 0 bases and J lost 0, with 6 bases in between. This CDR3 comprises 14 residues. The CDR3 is CASSVVGMNTEAFF. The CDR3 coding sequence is TGTGCCAGCAGCGTAGTAGGGATGAACACTGAAGCTTTCTTT.

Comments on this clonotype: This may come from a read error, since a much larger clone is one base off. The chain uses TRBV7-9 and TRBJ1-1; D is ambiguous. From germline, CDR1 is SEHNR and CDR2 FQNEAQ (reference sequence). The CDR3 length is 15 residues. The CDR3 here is CAGSPQLSQNTEAFF. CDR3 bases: TGTGCCGGCAGCCCCCAGTTATCCCAGAACACTGAAGCTTTCTTT.

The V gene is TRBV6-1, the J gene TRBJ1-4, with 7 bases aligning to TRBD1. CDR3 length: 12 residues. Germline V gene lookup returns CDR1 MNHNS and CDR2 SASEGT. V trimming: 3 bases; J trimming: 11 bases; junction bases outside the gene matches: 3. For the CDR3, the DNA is TGTGCCAGCAGTGACGACAGGGCTAAACTGTTTTTT. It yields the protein CASSDDRAKLFF.

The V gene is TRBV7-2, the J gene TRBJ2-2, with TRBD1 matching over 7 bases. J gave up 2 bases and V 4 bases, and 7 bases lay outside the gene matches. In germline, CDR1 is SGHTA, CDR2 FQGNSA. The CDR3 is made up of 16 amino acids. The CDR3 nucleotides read TGTGCCAGCAGCTCCTCCGGGACAGTCAACACCGGGGAGCTGTTTTTT. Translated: CASSSSGTVNTGELFF.

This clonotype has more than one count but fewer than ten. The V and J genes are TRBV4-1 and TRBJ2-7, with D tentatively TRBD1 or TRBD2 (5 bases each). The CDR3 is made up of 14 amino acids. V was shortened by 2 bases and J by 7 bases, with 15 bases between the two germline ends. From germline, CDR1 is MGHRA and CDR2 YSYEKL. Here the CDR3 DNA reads TGCGCCAGCAGCCAATTCCCCGGGACGGGGGAGCAGTACTTC. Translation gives CASSQFPGTGEQYF.

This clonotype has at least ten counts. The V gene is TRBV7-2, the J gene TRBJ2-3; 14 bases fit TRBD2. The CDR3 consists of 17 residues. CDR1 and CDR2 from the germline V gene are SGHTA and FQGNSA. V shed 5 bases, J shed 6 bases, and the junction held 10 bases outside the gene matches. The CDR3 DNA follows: TGTGCCAGCAGCACGTCCGGGACTAGCGGGAGTCTGGATACGCAGTATTTT. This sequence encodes CASSTSGTSGSLDTQYF.

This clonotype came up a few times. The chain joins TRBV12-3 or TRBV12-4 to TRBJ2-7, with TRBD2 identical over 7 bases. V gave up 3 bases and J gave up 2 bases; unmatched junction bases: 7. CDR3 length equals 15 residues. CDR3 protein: CASSLSESGTYEQYF. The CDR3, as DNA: TGTGCCAGCAGTTTGTCGGAGAGCGGGACCTACGAGCAGTACTTC.

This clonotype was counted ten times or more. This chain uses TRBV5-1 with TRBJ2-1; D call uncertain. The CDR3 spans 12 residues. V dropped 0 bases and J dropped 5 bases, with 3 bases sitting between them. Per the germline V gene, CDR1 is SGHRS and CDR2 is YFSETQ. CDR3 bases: TGCGCCAGCAGCTTGGACCACAATGAGCAGTTCTTC. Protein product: CASSLDHNEQFF.

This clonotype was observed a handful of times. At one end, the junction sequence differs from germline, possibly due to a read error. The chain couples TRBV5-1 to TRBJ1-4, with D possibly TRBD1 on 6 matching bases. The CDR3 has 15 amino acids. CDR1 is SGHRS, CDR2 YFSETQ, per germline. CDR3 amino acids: CASSLAGHGNEKLVF. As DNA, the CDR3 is TGCGCCAGCAGCTTGGCGGGACACGGAAATGAAAAACTGGTTTTT. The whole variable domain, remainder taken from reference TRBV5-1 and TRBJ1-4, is KAGVTQTPRYLIKTRGQQVTLSCSPISGHRSVSWYQQTPGQGLQFLFEYFSETQRNKGNFPGRFSGRQFSNSRSEMNVSTLELGDSALYLCASSLAGHGNEKLVFGSGTQLSVL.

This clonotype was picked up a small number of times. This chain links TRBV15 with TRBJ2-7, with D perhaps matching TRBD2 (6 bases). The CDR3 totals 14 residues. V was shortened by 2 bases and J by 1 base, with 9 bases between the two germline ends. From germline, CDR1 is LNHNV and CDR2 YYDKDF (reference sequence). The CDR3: CATSRWGESYEQYF. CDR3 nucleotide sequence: TGTGCCACCAGCAGATGGGGGGAATCCTACGAGCAGTACTTC.